These T cell receptor beta chains were read from a single sample in a study of T cell repertoires in cytomegalovirus infection. TCRdb ran MiXCR on the reads and lists one entry per CDR3 protein. The repertoire holds just under 300,000 distinct CDR3 sequences, with roughly a tenth as singletons. Sequenced sample: PBMCs. These receptor sequences come from a human donor in good health (CMV status not recorded). Some clones in this sample may be carry-over from other donors' samples. Each CDR3 is given with its conserved first and last residue. The D gene is left open where the match is weak. Expanded clones are given a class, and other clones once, few, many or no size at all.

cdr3_nt: TGTGCCATCACGCCGGGAGCGATGAACACTGAAGCTTTCTTT; cdr3_aa: CAITPGAMNTEAFF; d_call: -; cdr3_length: 14; j_call: TRBJ1-1; clone_size: few; v_call: TRBV10-3
cdr3_nt: TGTGCCAGCAGCAAACCCGGTCATCCAGGCGAAGACCAGCCCCAGCATTTT; cdr3_aa: CASSKPGHPGEDQPQHF; d_call: -; cdr3_length: 17; j_call: TRBJ1-5; clone_size: many; v_call: TRBV7-2
cdr3_nt: TGCAGTGCTAGCCCCCTATATCGGACAGGGAAGACGTACGAGCAGTACTTC; cdr3_aa: CSASPLYRTGKTYEQYF; d_call: TRBD1; cdr3_length: 17; j_call: TRBJ2-7; clone_size: -; v_call: TRBV20-1
cdr3_nt: TGTGCCAGCTACTCTCCCAGGGTAAATCAGCCCCAGCATTTT; cdr3_aa: CASYSPRVNQPQHF; d_call: -; cdr3_length: 14; j_call: TRBJ1-5; clone_size: many; v_call: TRBV28
cdr3_nt: TGCAGCGTGGTGGGCGCGGTCAATGAGCAGTTCTTC; cdr3_aa: CSVVGAVNEQFF; d_call: -; cdr3_length: 12; j_call: TRBJ2-1; clone_size: -; v_call: TRBV29-1
cdr3_nt: TGTGCCAGCAGCGGCTTGGGAGGTAGCGGGGGACCAGATACGCAGTATTTT; cdr3_aa: CASSGLGGSGGPDTQYF; d_call: TRBD2; cdr3_length: 17; j_call: TRBJ2-3; clone_size: many; v_call: TRBV7-9
cdr3_nt: TGTGCCACCAGCAGAGATATCCCCACGGGAGAGACCCAGTACTTC; cdr3_aa: CATSRDIPTGETQYF; d_call: -; cdr3_length: 15; j_call: TRBJ2-5; clone_size: many; v_call: TRBV15
cdr3_nt: TGTGCCAGCAGTCAGGGCCCCTATGGCTACACCTTC; cdr3_aa: CASSQGPYGYTF; d_call: -; cdr3_length: 12; j_call: TRBJ1-2; clone_size: -; v_call: TRBV25-1
cdr3_nt: TGCAGTGCTCCGCTCCCTAAGACTGGGTTCGGAGAGACCCAGTACTTC; cdr3_aa: CSAPLPKTGFGETQYF; d_call: -; cdr3_length: 16; j_call: TRBJ2-5; clone_size: -; v_call: TRBV20-1
cdr3_nt: TGCAGTGCTAGAGATCCGAGGACAGGAAATTCACCCCTCCACTTT; cdr3_aa: CSARDPRTGNSPLHF; d_call: TRBD1; cdr3_length: 15; j_call: TRBJ1-6; clone_size: many; v_call: TRBV20-1
cdr3_nt: TGTGCCAGCACGCCGCACGACCGGGAACTGTTTTTT; cdr3_aa: CASTPHDRELFF; d_call: -; cdr3_length: 12; j_call: TRBJ1-4; clone_size: -; v_call: TRBV28
cdr3_nt: TGTGCCAGCAGCTTAGCCCGGGGGAGCTCCTACAATGAGCAGTTCTTC; cdr3_aa: CASSLARGSSYNEQFF; d_call: -; cdr3_length: 16; j_call: TRBJ2-1; clone_size: many; v_call: TRBV7-8
cdr3_nt: TGCAGTGCCCGATACGGGGGTAGGAGGAACACTGAAGCTTTCTTT; cdr3_aa: CSARYGGRRNTEAFF; d_call: -; cdr3_length: 15; j_call: TRBJ1-1; clone_size: -; v_call: TRBV20-1
cdr3_nt: TGTGCCAGTAGTAGCGGACTGGGTTTGGCAGATACGCAGTATTTT; cdr3_aa: CASSSGLGLADTQYF; d_call: -; cdr3_length: 15; j_call: TRBJ2-3; clone_size: many; v_call: TRBV19
cdr3_nt: TGCGCCAGCAGCTCGGACAGCGACTCCTACAATGAGCAGTTCTTC; cdr3_aa: CASSSDSDSYNEQFF; d_call: -; cdr3_length: 15; j_call: TRBJ2-1; clone_size: -; v_call: TRBV5-1
cdr3_nt: TGCAGTGCCTCCCCTCTCAGCTCCTACAATGAGCAGTTCTTC; cdr3_aa: CSASPLSSYNEQFF; d_call: -; cdr3_length: 14; j_call: TRBJ2-1; clone_size: many; v_call: TRBV20-1
cdr3_nt: TGTGCCAGCAGCTTAGGGGGACTGGCTGAAGCTTTCTTT; cdr3_aa: CASSLGGLAEAFF; d_call: -; cdr3_length: 13; j_call: TRBJ1-1; clone_size: many; v_call: TRBV7-3
cdr3_nt: TGTGCCAGCCTACCGATCGGAAGGAACACTGAAGCTTTCTTT; cdr3_aa: CASLPIGRNTEAFF; d_call: -; cdr3_length: 14; j_call: TRBJ1-1; clone_size: many; v_call: TRBV6-2/TRBV6-3
cdr3_nt: TGCGCCACCACCACCGACAGGGGGCGGAACACTGAAGCTTTCTTT; cdr3_aa: CATTTDRGRNTEAFF; d_call: TRBD1; cdr3_length: 15; j_call: TRBJ1-1; clone_size: many; v_call: TRBV10-1
cdr3_nt: TGCAGTGCCACCTTGGGGCAGATCTACAATGAGCAGTTCTTC; cdr3_aa: CSATLGQIYNEQFF; d_call: -; cdr3_length: 14; j_call: TRBJ2-1; clone_size: -; v_call: TRBV20-1
cdr3_nt: TGTGCCAGCAGTTCAGGGACAGGGGTTCGACGGGCAACTAATGAAAAACTGTTTTTT; cdr3_aa: CASSSGTGVRRATNEKLFF; d_call: TRBD1; cdr3_length: 19; j_call: TRBJ1-4; clone_size: many; v_call: TRBV12-3/TRBV12-4
cdr3_nt: TGTGCCAGCAGCCCCAGGACTAGCGGGGAGCCTTCTAGCACAGATACGCAGTATTTT; cdr3_aa: CASSPRTSGEPSSTDTQYF; d_call: TRBD2; cdr3_length: 19; j_call: TRBJ2-3; clone_size: many; v_call: TRBV7-2
cdr3_nt: TGTGCCAGCAGTCGAACCGGGACAGAGCTTCGTCTCGGGGCCAACGTCCTGACTTTC; cdr3_aa: CASSRTGTELRLGANVLTF; d_call: TRBD1; cdr3_length: 19; j_call: TRBJ2-6; clone_size: many; v_call: TRBV6-5
cdr3_nt: TGCGCCAGCAGCATAGGACGGGGGGCCACAGATACGCAGTATTTT; cdr3_aa: CASSIGRGATDTQYF; d_call: -; cdr3_length: 15; j_call: TRBJ2-3; clone_size: -; v_call: TRBV5-1
cdr3_nt: TGCGCCAGCAGCTTGGAAGGACCCCGTGAGCAGTTCTTC; cdr3_aa: CASSLEGPREQFF; d_call: -; cdr3_length: 13; j_call: TRBJ2-1; clone_size: few; v_call: TRBV5-1
cdr3_nt: TGTGCCAGCTCACCACCGAGCAACTACAATGAGCAGTTCTTC; cdr3_aa: CASSPPSNYNEQFF; d_call: -; cdr3_length: 14; j_call: TRBJ2-1; clone_size: -; v_call: TRBV18
cdr3_nt: TGCAGCGTTGAAGGAATGGAGGGGGCTGCTAACTATGGCTACACCTTC; cdr3_aa: CSVEGMEGAANYGYTF; d_call: TRBD1; cdr3_length: 16; j_call: TRBJ1-2; clone_size: many; v_call: TRBV29-1
cdr3_nt: TGTGCCAGCAGCGGCCTCACAGGGGCGAGCACAGATACGCAGTATTTT; cdr3_aa: CASSGLTGASTDTQYF; d_call: TRBD1; cdr3_length: 16; j_call: TRBJ2-3; clone_size: many; v_call: TRBV7-9
cdr3_nt: TGTGCCAGCAGGGCAGACAGATTGAACACTGAAGCTTTCTTT; cdr3_aa: CASRADRLNTEAFF; d_call: -; cdr3_length: 14; j_call: TRBJ1-1; clone_size: many; v_call: TRBV6-1
cdr3_nt: TGTGCCATCGCTAGCGGGGGGTGGAACGAGCAGTACTTC; cdr3_aa: CAIASGGWNEQYF; d_call: TRBD2; cdr3_length: 13; j_call: TRBJ2-7; clone_size: few; v_call: TRBV10-3
cdr3_nt: TGCAGCGCGAGAGGGGGGTCGAACACCGGGGAGCTGTTTTTT; cdr3_aa: CSARGGSNTGELFF; d_call: -; cdr3_length: 14; j_call: TRBJ2-2; clone_size: -; v_call: TRBV29-1
cdr3_nt: TGCAGTGCTAGAGAGGCCCCCCGCAGGGCGGGGACCCAGTACTTC; cdr3_aa: CSAREAPRRAGTQYF; d_call: -; cdr3_length: 15; j_call: TRBJ2-5; clone_size: few; v_call: TRBV20-1
cdr3_nt: TGTGCCAGCAGCTCTCATGGGTGGATTCCAGGGGAGACCCAGTACTTC; cdr3_aa: CASSSHGWIPGETQYF; d_call: -; cdr3_length: 16; j_call: TRBJ2-5; clone_size: many; v_call: TRBV7-9